The entry below describes one TCR beta chain. Antigen specificity is unknown. Using a J-beta primer mix together with a sample-barcoded 5' primer, a second PCR was run for roughly 7 to 11 cycles. Samples each returned at least 3 million CDR3-containing paired-end reads. From the 5' RACE reads, TCRdb called clonotypes with MiXCR, one entry per CDR3 protein. Of around 1,900,000 distinct CDR3 sequences listed, roughly two fifths were seen once; the top ten hold 20% to 25%. The data stem from a study of blood T cells in healthy people across ages. Findings and limits, study-wide: From one million sequenced T cells, diversity estimates were lower bounds.

CDR1 is SEHNR and CDR2 is FQNEAQ in the germline V gene (reference sequence). The CDR3 covers 14 residues. V lost 9 bases and J lost 0, with 11 bases in between. The sequenced sample consisted of blood. This chain joins TRBV7-9 and TRBJ2-2; TRBD1 might be the D (7 bases). The TCR originated in a human donor in good health. The CDR3 sequence is CAREGATNTGELFF. DNA of the CDR3: TGTGCCAGGGAGGGGGCAACGAACACCGGGGAGCTGTTTTTT.